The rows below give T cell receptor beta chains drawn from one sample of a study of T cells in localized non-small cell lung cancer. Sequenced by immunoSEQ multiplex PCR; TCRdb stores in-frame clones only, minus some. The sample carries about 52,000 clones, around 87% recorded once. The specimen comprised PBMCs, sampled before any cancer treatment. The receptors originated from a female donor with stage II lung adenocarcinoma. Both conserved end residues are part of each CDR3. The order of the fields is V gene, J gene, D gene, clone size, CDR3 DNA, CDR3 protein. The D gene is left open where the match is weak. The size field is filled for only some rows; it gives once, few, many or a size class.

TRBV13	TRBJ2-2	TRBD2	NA	TGTGCCAGCAGCAGGACTAGCGGGGCAGTAACCGGGGAGCTGTTTTTT	CASSRTSGAVTGELFF
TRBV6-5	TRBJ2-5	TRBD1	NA	TGTGCCAGCACCCTGAGGGACAGGAGTGCCGAGACCCAGTACTTC	CASTLRDRSAETQYF
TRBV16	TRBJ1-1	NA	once	TGTGCCAGCAGCCAATCGAGACTGGATGTGAACACTGAAGCTTTCTTT	CASSQSRLDVNTEAFF
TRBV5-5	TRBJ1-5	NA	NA	TGTGCCAGCAGCTTGTTAGGATATAGCAATCAGCCCCAGCATTTT	CASSLLGYSNQPQHF
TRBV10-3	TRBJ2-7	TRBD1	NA	TGTGCCATCAGTGGGGGACAGGGGGCCTACGAGCAGTACTTC	CAISGGQGAYEQYF
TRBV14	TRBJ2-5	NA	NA	TGTGCCAGCAGCCAACGACAGTCAGGGGAGACCCAGTACTTC	CASSQRQSGETQYF
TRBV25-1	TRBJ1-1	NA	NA	TGTGCCAGCAGTTTCTCGGGTAGGTTGGACACTGAAGCTTTCTTT	CASSFSGRLDTEAFF
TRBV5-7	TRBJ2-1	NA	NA	TGTGCCAGCAGCTTGGTGAGGGTAGCCGCGGCTGAGCAGTTCTTC	CASSLVRVAAAEQFF
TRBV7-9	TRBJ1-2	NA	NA	TGTGCCAGCAGCCTACCACAGGGTCCGACGGGCTACACCTTC	CASSLPQGPTGYTF
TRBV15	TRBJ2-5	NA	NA	TGTGCCACCGGTGTGGGGGGGCCCCAAGAGACCCAGTACTTC	CATGVGGPQETQYF
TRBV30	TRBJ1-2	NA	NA	TGTGCCTGGAGTGTAGGGGGACTCGGGGGCTACACCTTC	CAWSVGGLGGYTF
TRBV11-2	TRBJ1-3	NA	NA	TGTGCCAGCAGCCCCCGGGGGTGGAGCTCTGGAAACACCATATATTTT	CASSPRGWSSGNTIYF
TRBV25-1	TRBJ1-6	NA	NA	TGTGCCAGCAGTGAATACGCGGCGACAGCCTATAATTCACCCCTCCACTTT	CASSEYAATAYNSPLHF
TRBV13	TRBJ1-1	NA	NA	TGTGCCAGCAGCTTAGGCTTGTGGGGGGATGAAGCTTTCTTT	CASSLGLWGDEAFF
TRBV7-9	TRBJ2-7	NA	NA	TGTGCCAGCAGCCTAATCCCCTACGAGCAGTACTTC	CASSLIPYEQYF
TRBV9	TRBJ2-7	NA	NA	TGTGCCAGCAGCGCAAGCGCCCTCACCTTCGAGCAGTACTTC	CASSASALTFEQYF
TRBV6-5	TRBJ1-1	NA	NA	TGTGCCAGCAGTTACTCGTACCCAGGGAACACTGAAGCTTTCTTT	CASSYSYPGNTEAFF
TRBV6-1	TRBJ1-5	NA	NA	TGTGCCAGCAGTGCCGCTAAACATGGCCCCCAGCATTTT	CASSAAKHGPQHF
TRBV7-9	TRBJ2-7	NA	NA	TGTGCCAGCAGCTTAGGCAGGAGCTCCTACGAGCAGTACTTC	CASSLGRSSYEQYF
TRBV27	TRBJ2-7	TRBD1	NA	TGTGCCAGCAGTACCTCGACAGGGGAGGCGTGGGAGCAGTACTTC	CASSTSTGEAWEQYF
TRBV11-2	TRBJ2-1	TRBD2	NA	TGTGCCAGCAGCTTAATACGGGGGGGATACAATGAGCAGTTCTTC	CASSLIRGGYNEQFF
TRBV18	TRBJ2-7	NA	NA	TGTGCCAGCTCACCACGTCAGGCAGGCCCTTTAACCTACGAGCAGTACTTC	CASSPRQAGPLTYEQYF
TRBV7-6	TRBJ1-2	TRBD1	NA	TGTGCCAGCAGCCTACAGGGGCCCGAGGCGTACTATGGCTACACCTTC	CASSLQGPEAYYGYTF
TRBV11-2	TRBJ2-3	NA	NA	TGTGCCAGCAGCCGCAGGGGGGCTGGCACAGATACGCAGTATTTT	CASSRRGAGTDTQYF
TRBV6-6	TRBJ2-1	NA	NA	TGTGCCAGCAGTGGGAGACTAGTGAGCACCGGTGAGCAGTTCTTC	CASSGRLVSTGEQFF
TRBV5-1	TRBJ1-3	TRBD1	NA	TGCGCCAGCAGACCCGGGACAGGGACTGGAAACACCATATATTTT	CASRPGTGTGNTIYF
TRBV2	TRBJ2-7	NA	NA	TGTGCCAGCAGTGTTCGGGCTCAGACCTACGAGCAGTACTTC	CASSVRAQTYEQYF
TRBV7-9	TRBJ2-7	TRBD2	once	TGTGCCAGCAGCCTCCGCGGGGGGGACCCCTACGAGCAGTACTTC	CASSLRGGDPYEQYF
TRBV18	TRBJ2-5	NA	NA	TGTGCCAGCTCGCAGGGCGGGCAAGAGACCCAGTACTTC	CASSQGGQETQYF
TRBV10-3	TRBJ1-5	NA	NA	TGTGCCATCAGTGCGGGTCGCAATCAGCCCCAGCATTTT	CAISAGRNQPQHF
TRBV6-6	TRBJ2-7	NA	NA	TGTGCCAGCAGTACTCAGGGCTCCTACGAGCAGTACTTC	CASSTQGSYEQYF
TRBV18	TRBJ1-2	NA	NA	TGTGCCAGCTCACCACAGGCAGGCAACCATGGCTACACCTTC	CASSPQAGNHGYTF
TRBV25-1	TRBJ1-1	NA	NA	TGTGCCAGCAGCGACATACAGGCCCCTGAAGCTTTCTTT	CASSDIQAPEAFF